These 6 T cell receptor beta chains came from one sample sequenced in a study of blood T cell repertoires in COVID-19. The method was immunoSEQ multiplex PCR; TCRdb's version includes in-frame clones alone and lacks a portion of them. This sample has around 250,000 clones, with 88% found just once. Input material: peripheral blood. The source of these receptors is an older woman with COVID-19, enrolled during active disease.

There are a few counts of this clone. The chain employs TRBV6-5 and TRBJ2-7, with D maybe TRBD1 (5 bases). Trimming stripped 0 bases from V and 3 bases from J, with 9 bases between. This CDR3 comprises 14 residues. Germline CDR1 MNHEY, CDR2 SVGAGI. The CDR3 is CASSYSGQDYEQYF. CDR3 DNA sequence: TGTGCCAGCAGTTACTCGGGGCAGGACTACGAGCAGTACTTC.

CDR3 sequence reads: CATSDTRDTYTGELFF. The CDR3 DNA sequence: TGTGCCACCAGTGATACCCGGGACACCTACACCGGGGAGCTGTTTTTT. The chain employs TRBV24-1 and TRBJ2-2; perhaps TRBD1 as D (6 bases). Germline CDR1 and CDR2: KGHDR and SFDVKD. The CDR3 has 16 residues. Trimming pared 3 bases from V and 3 bases from J, leaving 13 bases between.

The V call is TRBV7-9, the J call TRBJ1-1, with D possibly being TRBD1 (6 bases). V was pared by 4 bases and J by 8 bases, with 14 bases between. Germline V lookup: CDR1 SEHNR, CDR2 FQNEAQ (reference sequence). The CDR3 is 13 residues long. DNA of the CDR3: TGTGCCAGCAGCTCACCGGACAGAGAGGAAGCTTTCTTT. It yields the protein CASSSPDREEAFF.

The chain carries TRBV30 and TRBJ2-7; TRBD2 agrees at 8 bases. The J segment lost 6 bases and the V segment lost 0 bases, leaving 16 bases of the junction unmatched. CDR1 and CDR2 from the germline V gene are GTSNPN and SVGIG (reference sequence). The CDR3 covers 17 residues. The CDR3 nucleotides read TGTGCCTGGAGTGTAGGGCGGGAGGACCCGGACTACGTCGAGCAGTACTTC. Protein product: CAWSVGREDPDYVEQYF.

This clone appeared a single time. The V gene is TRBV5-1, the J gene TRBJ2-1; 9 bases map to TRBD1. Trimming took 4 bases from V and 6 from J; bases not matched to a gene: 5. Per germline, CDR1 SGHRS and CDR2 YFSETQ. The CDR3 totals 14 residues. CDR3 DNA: TGCGCCAGCAGCCCACAGACAGGGGGCAATGAGCAGTTCTTC. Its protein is CASSPQTGGNEQFF.

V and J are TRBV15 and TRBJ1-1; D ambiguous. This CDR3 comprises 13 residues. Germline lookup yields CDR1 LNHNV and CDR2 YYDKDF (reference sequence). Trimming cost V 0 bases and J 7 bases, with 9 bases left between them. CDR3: CATSRDLGSEAFF. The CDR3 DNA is TGTGCCACCAGCAGAGATCTAGGAAGTGAAGCTTTCTTT.